This TCR beta chain was observed in a study of blood T cell repertoires in COVID-19. Participant-reported clinical history was the basis for cohort assignment. Assay: immunoSEQ multiplex PCR; the TCRdb copy retains only in-frame clones and omits some. The table shows a few hundred thousand clones, with 80% to 90% occurring only once. Sequencing used PBMCs or T cells enriched from blood (not recorded which). The clonotype originates from a young man who had recovered from COVID-19.

The CDR3 here is CASSHTGTGSYEQYF. The CDR3, as DNA: TGTGCCAGCAGTCACACCGGGACAGGGTCCTACGAGCAGTACTTC. J is TRBJ2-7 and V is TRBV6-5, with 9 bases identical to TRBD1. CDR1 MNHEY and CDR2 SVGAGI come from the germline V gene. The trim removed 5 bases at V and 1 base at J, leaving 6 bases unmatched. CDR3 length: 15 amino acids.